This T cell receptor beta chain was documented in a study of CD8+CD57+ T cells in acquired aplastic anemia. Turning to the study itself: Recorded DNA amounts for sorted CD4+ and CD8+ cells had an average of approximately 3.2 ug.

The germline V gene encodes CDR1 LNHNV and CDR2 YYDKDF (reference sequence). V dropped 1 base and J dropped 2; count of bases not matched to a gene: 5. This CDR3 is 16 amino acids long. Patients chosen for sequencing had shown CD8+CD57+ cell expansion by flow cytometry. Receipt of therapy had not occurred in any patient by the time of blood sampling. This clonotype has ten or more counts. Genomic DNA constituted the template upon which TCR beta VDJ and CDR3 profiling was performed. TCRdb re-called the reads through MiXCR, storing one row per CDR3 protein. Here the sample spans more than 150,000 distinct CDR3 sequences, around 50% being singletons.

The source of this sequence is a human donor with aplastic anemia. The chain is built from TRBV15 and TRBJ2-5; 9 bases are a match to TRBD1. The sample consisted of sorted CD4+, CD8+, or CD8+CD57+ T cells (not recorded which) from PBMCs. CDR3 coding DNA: TGTGCCACCAGCAGAGCCGGGACAGGGTTTCAAGAGACCCAGTACTTC. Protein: CATSRAGTGFQETQYF.